Given below is one T cell receptor beta chain in context. The sample originates from a study of blood T cell repertoires in COVID-19. Study information: Samples representing acute and convalescent COVID-19 were sourced from the United States, Italy and Spain. T cells, B-cell-depleted T cells, or PBMCs provided the cDNA or gDNA that served as material.

Authors' analysis steps: It was from reference gene primer amplification that nucleated cell counts were estimated. The protocol was immunoSEQ multiplex PCR, while the TCRdb copy is restricted to in-frame clones and leaves out a portion. Clone size and the V and J calls come from that table; the DNA yielded D and trimming. The table lists 250,000 to 300,000 clones, 86% of them singletons. V lost 3 bases and J 6 bases, leaving 8 bases between the germline ends. The CDR3 runs to 12 residues. This receptor was obtained from a man between 18 and 29 years old with active or convalescent COVID-19. What was sequenced was peripheral blood. This rearrangement joins TRBV12-3 or TRBV12-4 to TRBJ1-1; D remains ambiguous. The CDR3 reads CASSLISSEAFF. For the CDR3, the DNA is TGTGCCAGCAGTTTGATAAGCTCTGAAGCTTTCTTT.